This T cell receptor (beta chain) was identified during a study of blood T cell repertoires in COVID-19. Overall study: The origin of the acute and convalescent COVID-19 samples was the United States, Italy and Spain. Nucleic acid was either cDNA or gDNA, and it came from T cells, B-cell-depleted T cells, or PBMCs.

Per the authors' pipeline: Amplification with reference gene primers provided the estimates of nucleated cell counts. TCRdb's table, derived via immunoSEQ multiplex PCR, lists solely in-frame clones and lacks some. For V, J and clone size, that table is used; D and trimming come from the DNA. The sample has about 210,000 clones, approximately 86% seen once. Sequenced sample: peripheral blood. The source is a young man with active or convalescent COVID-19.

The CDR3 sequence is CAISESGGTNEKLFF. The DNA of the CDR3 is TGTGCCATCAGTGAGTCGGGGGGAACTAATGAAAAACTGTTTTTT. The chain carries TRBV10-3 and TRBJ1-4; D perhaps matches TRBD1 (5 bases). Between the trimmed V and J ends, which lost 0 bases and 1 base, there was a span of 6 bases. The CDR3 consists of 15 residues. From germline, CDR1 is ENHRY and CDR2 SYGVKD.